This passage covers 25 T cell receptor beta chains from one sample sequenced in a study of blood T cells in healthy people across ages. Through a sample-barcoded 5' primer and a J-beta primer mix, a second PCR was run for 7 to 11 cycles. TCRdb re-called the 5' RACE reads with MiXCR, one entry per CDR3 protein. The sample records about 1.1 million distinct CDR3 sequences, roughly two fifths being singletons. The specimen was blood. The source of these receptors is a man younger than 30 in good health.

The table lists this clonotype with a few counts. The V and J genes are TRBV29-1 and TRBJ2-1, with D uncertain. Per germline, CDR1 SQVTM and CDR2 ANQGSEA. The CDR3 sequence is 13 residues long. Trimming removed 6 bases at V and 3 bases at J, with 12 bases between. Here the CDR3 DNA reads TGCAGCGTGAGGCTAGAGTACTACAATGAGCAGTTCTTC. This translates into CSVRLEYYNEQFF.

This chain links TRBV9 with TRBJ2-1, with 8 bases lining up with TRBD2. There are 16 residues in the CDR3. V shed 4 bases and J 9 bases; nucleotides not matched to a gene: 15. CDR1 and CDR2 (germline): SGDLS, YYNGEE. This CDR3 is CASSSGGGRRTAEQFF. CDR3 DNA: TGTGCCAGCAGCTCCGGGGGGGGGCGCCGGACCGCTGAGCAGTTCTTC.

This clonotype was observed a few times. V usage is TRBV20-1 and J usage is TRBJ1-2; D might be TRBD1 (5 bases). Trimming took off 1 base at V and 4 bases at J, with 10 bases between the two ends. The length of the CDR3 is 13 residues. Per the germline V gene, CDR1 is DFQATT and CDR2 is SNEGSKA (reference sequence). Written as DNA, the CDR3 is TGCAGTGCTAGAGTGGGACCGTTCTATGGCTACACCTTC. This gives the protein CSARVGPFYGYTF.

This clonotype was recorded a few times. The chain joins TRBV5-4 to TRBJ1-6, with 12 bases aligning to TRBD1. CDR3 size: 18 residues. With 5 bases clipped from V and 5 bases from J, the junction kept 11 bases outside the gene matches. Germline V gene lookup returns CDR1 SGHNT and CDR2 YYREEE (reference sequence). The CDR3 protein is CASRTGTGGFQDNSPLHF. The DNA of the CDR3 is TGTGCCAGCAGGACCGGGACAGGGGGCTTTCAGGATAATTCACCCCTCCACTTT.

This rearrangement joins TRBV25-1 to TRBJ2-5, with a possible D match to TRBD2 (5 bases). The length of the CDR3 is 16 residues. Trimming took 0 bases from V and 11 from J, leaving 22 bases between them. Germline CDR1 is MGHDK and CDR2 is SYGVNS. In DNA, the CDR3 is TGTGCCAGCAGTGAATATAAGGGTATGAGCGGCAATGAGCAGTACTTC. Its translation: CASSEYKGMSGNEQYF.

V is TRBV10-3 and J is TRBJ2-1; D remains unclear. The CDR3 extends over 13 amino acids. From germline, CDR1 is ENHRY and CDR2 SYGVKD. V lost 4 bases to trimming and J lost 9 bases, with 13 bases between them. CDR3 protein: CAISGTLDGEQFF. The CDR3 nucleotides read TGTGCCATCAGTGGAACCCTGGACGGTGAGCAGTTCTTC.

The V call is TRBV18, the J call TRBJ2-7, with a weak D call TRBD2 (5 bases). V was trimmed by 3 bases and J by 7 bases, leaving 22 bases between them. Germline V gene lookup returns CDR1 KGHSH and CDR2 LQKENI. The CDR3 extends over 16 amino acids. The CDR3 sequence: CASSPQGLFRSNEQYF. In DNA form, the CDR3 reads TGTGCCAGCTCACCTCAAGGACTCTTTCGGTCCAATGAGCAGTACTTC.

The V call is TRBV29-1, the J call TRBJ1-2; no reliable D call. V was trimmed by 3 bases and J by 8 bases, leaving 13 bases between them. Germline-derived CDR1 and CDR2 are SQVTM and ANQGSEA. This CDR3 is 12 amino acids long. As DNA, the CDR3 is TGCAGCGTTGATGCTCTGGGTGTAGGCTACACCTTC. Its protein is CSVDALGVGYTF.

The J gene is TRBJ2-2, the V gene TRBV24-1; D not certain. The CDR3 spans 12 residues. The V and J ends lost 5 bases and 9 bases respectively, with 9 bases between them. CDR1 and CDR2 from the germline V gene are KGHDR and SFDVKD. CDR3 sequence reads: CATSAPNRELFF. The DNA for the CDR3 is TGTGCCACCAGTGCCCCCAATAGGGAGCTGTTTTTT.

The chain is built from TRBV10-3 and TRBJ2-1; possibly TRBD2 for D (7 bases). The CDR3 is 14 residues long. The V end was cut by 3 bases, the J end by 13 bases, with 19 bases between. The germline V gene encodes CDR1 ENHRY and CDR2 SYGVKD. CDR3 nucleotide sequence: TGTGCCATCAGTGACGGGACTAAGGGGGAGACCCAGTTCTTC. Translated, it gives CAISDGTKGETQFF.

With regard to this clonotype: It may be a read error: a sequence one base away is much more abundant. V gene TRBV7-7 combines with J gene TRBJ2-1; no firm D call. The germline CDR1 and CDR2 sequences are SSHAT and FNYEAQ (reference sequence). The CDR3 length is 15 residues. The V end lost 2 bases, the J end lost 6 bases, and 14 bases lay between the germline ends. The CDR3 loop is CASSLSSAAGNEQFF. The CDR3 nucleotides are TGTGCCAGCAGCTTAAGTAGTGCGGCAGGCAATGAGCAGTTCTTC.

The chain links TRBV9 to TRBJ2-1, with 9 bases identical to TRBD2. Germline V gene data show CDR1 as SGDLS and CDR2 as YYNGEE. Germline trimming cut 0 bases from V and 2 bases from J; bases unmatched to any gene: 6. The CDR3 spans 17 residues. The CDR3 region is CASSVEGAGGPYNEQFF. The CDR3 DNA reads as TGTGCCAGCAGCGTAGAGGGGGCGGGGGGGCCCTACAATGAGCAGTTCTTC.

This clonotype came up a few times. The V gene is TRBV2, the J gene TRBJ2-1; no definite D call. The CDR3 covers 15 residues. V lost 2 bases to trimming and J lost 0 bases, with 8 bases between them. CDR1 and CDR2 (germline): SNHLY, FYNNEI. The CDR3 DNA reads TGTGCCAGCAGTGAACTGGAGAGCTCCTACAATGAGCAGTTCTTC. This translates into CASSELESSYNEQFF.

The chain recombines TRBV7-2 with TRBJ2-3; the match to TRBD2 covers 10 bases. Germline V lookup: CDR1 SGHTA, CDR2 FQGNSA. The trim removed 5 bases at V and 4 bases at J, leaving 3 bases unmatched. The CDR3 length is 14 residues. The DNA of the CDR3 is TGTGCCAGCAGCATTAGCGGGGGGTCAGATACGCAGTATTTT. Protein sequence: CASSISGGSDTQYF.

This clonotype was observed a handful of times. This chain connects TRBV20-1 to TRBJ2-3, with D maybe TRBD1 (6 bases). This CDR3 comprises 13 residues. Germline V gene sequence: CDR1 DFQATT, CDR2 SNEGSKA (reference sequence). With 4 bases removed from V and 0 bases from J, the gap between germline ends came to 8 bases. This chain's CDR3 is CSAKGGSTDTQYF. CDR3 nucleotides: TGCAGTGCTAAAGGGGGAAGCACAGATACGCAGTATTTT.

The sample holds a few counts of this clonotype. The rearrangement links TRBV10-3 to TRBJ2-1; 7 positions agree with TRBD2. Trimming removed 10 bases from V and 8 bases from J; junction bases left unmatched: 8. Per germline, CDR1 ENHRY and CDR2 SYGVKD. The CDR3 totals 12 residues. CDR3 nucleotide sequence: TGTGCCAGCTCGGGGGGACTGGATGAGCAGTTCTTC. Its translation is CASSGGLDEQFF.

The chain has TRBV6-2 or TRBV6-3 and TRBJ2-7; D may be TRBD1 (5 bases). Between the trimmed V and J ends, which lost 2 bases and 6 bases, there was a span of 14 bases. The germline V gene encodes CDR1 MNHEY and CDR2 SVGEGT. The CDR3 is 14 residues long. The CDR3 protein is CASSYPSTQGEQYF. For the CDR3, the DNA is TGTGCCAGCAGTTACCCCTCAACGCAGGGCGAGCAGTACTTC.

The chain links TRBV10-3 to TRBJ1-2; tentatively, D is TRBD1 (5 bases). CDR1 ENHRY and CDR2 SYGVKD come from the germline V gene. CDR3 length equals 14 residues. The ends were cut back, 2 bases at V and 2 bases at J, with 9 bases in the middle. CDR3 residues: CAISERAGNYGYTF. CDR3 in DNA: TGTGCCATCAGTGAGAGGGCAGGGAACTATGGCTACACCTTC.

This chain links TRBV6-5 with TRBJ2-6; 7 bases are a match to TRBD1. V dropped 0 bases and J dropped 0; count of bases not matched to a gene: 5. The CDR3 length is 18 residues. CDR1 is MNHEY and CDR2 is SVGAGI in the germline V gene. CDR3 DNA: TGTGCCAGCAGTTACTCGGACAGGATTTACTCTGGGGCCAACGTCCTGACTTTC. Translating gives CASSYSDRIYSGANVLTF.

The V gene is TRBV6-2 or TRBV6-3, the J gene TRBJ2-7, with 7 bases that match TRBD1. Trimming cost V 7 bases and J 0 bases; bases outside gene matches: 9. The germline gives CDR1 MNHEY, CDR2 SVGEGT. The CDR3 runs to 15 residues. The CDR3, as DNA: TGTGCCAGCATCCGTTTGACAGGGAGCTCCTACGAGCAGTACTTC. It yields the protein CASIRLTGSSYEQYF.

The chain recombines TRBV28 with TRBJ2-1, with TRBD2 matching 7 bases. The DNA end is a closer match to TRBJ2-7, so the J assignment may be wrong. The CDR3 runs to 16 residues. Germline loops: CDR1 MDHEN, CDR2 SYDVKM. The CDR3 bases are TGTGCCAGCAGCGAAGCGGCGGGGGTTTCCTACAATGAGCAGTACTTC. Its translation is CASSEAAGVSYNEQYF.

The table lists this clonotype with a few counts. The chain recombines TRBV7-2 with TRBJ2-2; 7 nucleotides agree with TRBD2. CDR3 length: 15 residues. The germline V gene encodes CDR1 SGHTA and CDR2 FQGNSA. V lost 3 bases, J lost 8 bases, and 9 bases stayed unmatched. CDR3 DNA: TGTGCCAGCAGCTTCTGGACTAGTAGGGGTGGGGAGCTGTTTTTT. This gives the protein CASSFWTSRGGELFF.

This clonotype was counted only a few times. The rearrangement links TRBV7-8 to TRBJ2-5, with 7 bases that match TRBD1. This CDR3 has 13 amino acids. The trim removed 5 bases at V and 5 bases at J, leaving 5 bases unmatched. CDR1 is SGHVS, CDR2 FQNEAQ, per germline. The CDR3 region is CASSVGGFETQYF. The CDR3 coding sequence is TGTGCCAGCAGCGTAGGGGGCTTTGAGACCCAGTACTTC.

This clonotype has a handful of counts. The V gene is TRBV6-5, the J gene TRBJ2-3; 15 positions match TRBD2. The V gene's germline CDR1 is MNHEY and CDR2 SVGAGI. V dropped 5 bases and J dropped 6; count of bases not matched to a gene: 6. This CDR3 region has 16 residues. CDR3 region: CASSRTSGGAGDTQYF. The DNA for the CDR3 is TGTGCCAGCAGTAGGACTAGCGGGGGGGCCGGGGATACGCAGTATTTT.

This clonotype has a count of ten or more. The rearrangement uses TRBV7-2 and TRBJ2-5; no reliable D call. V lost 0 bases and J 11 bases, leaving 16 bases between the germline ends. CDR1 and CDR2 from the germline V gene are SGHTA and FQGNSA. The CDR3 extends over 14 amino acids. CDR3 protein: CASSLASEWNEQYF. The CDR3 region has the DNA TGTGCCAGCAGCTTAGCATCAGAGTGGAATGAGCAGTACTTC.